This T cell receptor (beta chain) is from a study of cytomegalovirus exposure and HLA in healthy donors. The overall study: According to later analysis, the same platform produced the 120 validation and over 600 first-cohort repertoires. Study-wide results and limits: With high specificity and sensitivity, the classifier reportedly diagnosed cytomegalovirus status. TCR sequences were mostly rare, though some public TCRs occurred in many donors. There were approximately 150 TCR beta chains listed as cytomegalovirus-associated.

Clones were sequenced by immunoSEQ multiplex PCR, and TCRdb holds only the in-frame ones, with some missing. The data hold about 130,000 clones, with 85% to 90% observed a single time. The V and J ends lost 1 base and 0 bases respectively, with 11 bases between them. Germline V CDR1 and CDR2: MGHRA, YSYEKL. This CDR3 comprises 16 residues. Comments on this clone: The antigen remains undetermined.

The source of this sequence is a woman in her 30s in good health and CMV-seropositive. The sample taken for sequencing was PBMCs. The rearrangement joins TRBV4-1 to TRBJ2-3, with a possible D match to TRBD2 (6 bases). This CDR3 reads CASSQGGGESTDTQYF. The CDR3 nucleotides are TGCGCCAGCAGCCAAGGGGGCGGGGAAAGCACAGATACGCAGTATTTT.